Presented here are 27 T cell receptor beta chains from one specimen sequenced in a study of cytomegalovirus exposure and HLA in healthy donors. The PCR contained 60 Vbeta and 13 Jbeta primers. TCRdb's table, derived via immunoSEQ multiplex PCR, lists solely in-frame clones and lacks some. The table lists around 150,000 clones, approximately 60% of them singletons. Specimen: PBMCs. The receptors stem from a woman aged 55-69 years in good health and CMV-seropositive.

This clone came up once. This chain links TRBV25-1 with TRBJ1-4, with TRBD1 as a possible D gene (5 bases). The CDR3 totals 16 residues. In germline, CDR1 is MGHDK, CDR2 SYGVNS. Trimming cost V 3 bases and J 0 bases, with 11 bases left between them. CDR3 amino acids: CASSEGGLATNEKLFF. CDR3 DNA: TGTGCCAGCAGTGAGGGGGGACTCGCAACTAATGAAAAACTGTTTTTT.

This clone was picked up a small number of times. V and J are TRBV28 and TRBJ1-2; 8 positions match TRBD1. V dropped 4 bases and J dropped 8; count of bases not matched to a gene: 6. In germline, CDR1 is MDHEN, CDR2 SYDVKM. The CDR3 contains 13 residues. The CDR3 nucleotides read TGTGCCAGCAGTTCCGGACAGGGTGAAGGCTACACCTTC. Translated: CASSSGQGEGYTF.

In its sample, this clone was seen many times. The chain recombines TRBV4-3 with TRBJ2-2; 8 bases fit TRBD2. The V gene end was trimmed by 0 bases and the J gene end by 7 bases; junction bases not matched to a gene: 16. Germline loops: CDR1 LGHNA, CDR2 YSLEER. The CDR3 runs 19 residues. CDR3 in amino acids: CASSQDLLRGSGTVGELFF. The CDR3 DNA sequence: TGCGCCAGCAGCCAAGATCTGCTGAGGGGTAGCGGGACGGTCGGGGAGCTGTTTTTT.

The chain has TRBV29-1 and TRBJ1-2; the D is unclear. CDR1 is SQVTM and CDR2 is ANQGSEA in the germline V gene. Trimming cost V 4 bases and J 7 bases, with 7 bases left between them. The CDR3 consists of 10 residues. Here the CDR3 DNA reads TGCAGCGTTGGAGAGAGTGGCTACACCTTC. Protein: CSVGESGYTF.

This chain connects TRBV5-6 to TRBJ2-7; a weak D match, TRBD2 (6 bases). This CDR3 has 13 amino acids. Deletions cut 4 bases from V and 3 bases from J, with 11 bases between. Germline V gene lookup returns CDR1 SGHDT and CDR2 YYEEEE. CDR3: CASSAGNVYEQYF. CDR3 nucleotides: TGTGCCAGCAGCGCGGGGAACGTCTACGAGCAGTACTTC.

The chain carries TRBV7-8 and TRBJ2-6; 7 nucleotides align to TRBD2. The CDR3 runs to 17 residues. V gave up 4 bases and J gave up 2 bases; unmatched junction bases: 8. The germline gives CDR1 SGHVS, CDR2 FQNEAQ. Here the CDR3 reads CASSSLGRGTGANVLTF. The CDR3 DNA reads as TGTGCCAGCAGCTCCCTGGGGCGGGGGACTGGGGCCAACGTCCTGACTTTC.

This clone was counted a few times. The rearrangement links TRBV18 to TRBJ2-1; the match to TRBD2 covers 8 bases. Trimming removed 0 bases from V and 5 bases from J; junction bases left unmatched: 6. There are 16 residues in the CDR3. CDR1 and CDR2 from the germline V gene are KGHSH and LQKENI. The CDR3 nucleotides read TGTGCCAGCTCACCACCCGCTAGCGGGTGGGACAATGAGCAGTTCTTC. It yields the protein CASSPPASGWDNEQFF.

The chain combines TRBV5-5 with TRBJ2-7; the match to TRBD2 covers 7 bases. J gave up 9 bases and V 0 bases, and 0 bases lay outside the gene matches. The CDR3 spans 11 residues. CDR1 and CDR2 (germline): SGHKS, YYEKEE (reference sequence). This chain's CDR3 is CASSLAGGQYF. The CDR3 nucleotides are TGTGCCAGCAGCTTGGCGGGGGGGCAGTACTTC.

The chain joins TRBV15 to TRBJ1-1, with D maybe TRBD1 (6 bases). Trimming left V 1 base short and J 3 bases short, with 12 bases between. Germline CDR1 and CDR2: LNHNV and YYDKDF (reference sequence). This CDR3 has 15 residues. The CDR3 bases are TGTGCCACCAGCAGAGCAGGGGCGGGGGACACTGAAGCTTTCTTT. Protein sequence: CATSRAGAGDTEAFF.

This chain joins TRBV15 and TRBJ2-1; 9 nucleotides match TRBD2. V dropped 1 base and J dropped 4; count of bases not matched to a gene: 2. The CDR3 runs to 15 residues. Germline loops: CDR1 LNHNV, CDR2 YYDKDF (reference sequence). DNA for the CDR3: TGTGCCACCAGCAGAGGACTAGCGGATTACAATGAGCAGTTCTTC. It specifies CATSRGLADYNEQFF.

The gene calls are TRBV27 and TRBJ2-5, with 11 bases that match TRBD2. The V gene's germline CDR1 is MNHEY and CDR2 SMNVEV (reference sequence). The CDR3 is 15 residues long. Trimming cost V 6 bases and J 4 bases; bases outside gene matches: 7. The DNA for the CDR3 is TGTGCCAGCAGCCTTACTAGCGGGAGTCTAGAGACCCAGTACTTC. Amino acids: CASSLTSGSLETQYF.

The CDR3 protein is CASSPGQGGINIQYF. The CDR3 DNA reads TGTGCCAGCAGTCCTGGACAGGGAGGGATAAACATTCAGTACTTC. The chain joins TRBV6-6 to TRBJ2-4, with D tentatively TRBD1 (8 bases). The CDR3 spans 15 residues. Trimming cost V 5 bases and J 6 bases, with 17 bases left between them. Looked up from germline, CDR1 is MNHNY and CDR2 is SVGAGI (reference sequence).

The genes are TRBV6-5 and TRBJ1-1, with a weak D call TRBD1 (5 bases). Germline V CDR1 and CDR2: MNHEY, SVGAGI. The V end was cut by 0 bases, the J end by 5 bases, with 13 bases between. CDR3 length: 15 amino acids. The CDR3, as DNA: TGTGCCAGCAGTTACTCTTTCGGGGGACGGACTGAAGCTTTCTTT. Translating gives CASSYSFGGRTEAFF.

The chain has TRBV15 and TRBJ2-1; 13 bases match TRBD2. Trimming took 4 bases from V and 6 from J; bases not matched to a gene: 3. Germline CDR1 is LNHNV and CDR2 is YYDKDF (reference sequence). The CDR3 length is 15 residues. The CDR3 sequence: CATSNGLAGVNEQFF. CDR3 DNA: TGTGCCACCAGCAACGGACTAGCGGGAGTCAATGAGCAGTTCTTC.

The chain is built from TRBV10-3 and TRBJ1-5; the D gene is possibly TRBD1 (6 bases). Deletions cut 2 bases from V and 5 bases from J, with 13 bases between. Germline V CDR1 and CDR2: ENHRY, SYGVKD. The CDR3 is made up of 15 amino acids. The CDR3 reads CAISEGTTLHQPQHF. The CDR3 DNA reads TGTGCCATCAGTGAGGGGACAACCCTCCATCAGCCCCAGCATTTT.

The rearrangement links TRBV28 to TRBJ2-1; TRBD1 matches 7 bases. The CDR3 covers 15 residues. With 4 bases clipped from V and 1 base from J, the junction kept 4 bases outside the gene matches. The V gene's germline CDR1 is MDHEN and CDR2 SYDVKM. CDR3 in amino acids: CASSSQTGSYNEQFF. The CDR3 region has the DNA TGTGCCAGCAGTTCCCAGACAGGGTCCTACAATGAGCAGTTCTTC.

This rearrangement joins TRBV28 to TRBJ2-1, with 14 bases aligning to TRBD2. V was pared by 7 bases and J by 10 bases, with 12 bases of the junction left unmatched. Germline V lookup: CDR1 MDHEN, CDR2 SYDVKM. This CDR3 has 16 residues. The chain's CDR3 is CASNSAGLAGAREQFF. DNA for the CDR3: TGTGCCAGCAATTCCGCGGGACTAGCGGGAGCAAGGGAGCAGTTCTTC.

V gene TRBV5-6 combines with J gene TRBJ1-4; D ambiguous. The V end lost 2 bases, the J end lost 3 bases, and 11 bases lay between the germline ends. CDR1 and CDR2 from the germline V gene are SGHDT and YYEEEE. The CDR3 extends over 15 amino acids. The CDR3 reads CASSLGRRANEKLFF. In DNA form, the CDR3 reads TGTGCCAGCAGCTTAGGCCGGCGGGCTAATGAAAAACTGTTTTTT.

The chain employs TRBV30 and TRBJ1-2; D is ambiguous. V dropped 3 bases and J dropped 4 bases, with 12 bases sitting between them. The CDR3 consists of 13 residues. Germline CDR1 and CDR2: GTSNPN and SVGIG (reference sequence). CDR3 nucleotides: TGTGCCTGGAGCATCGGGTCTAGCTATGGCTACACCTTC. Translated, it gives CAWSIGSSYGYTF. The full variable domain, in which reference TRBV30 and TRBJ1-2 provide the parts outside the CDR3, is SQTIHQWPATLVQPVGSPLSLECTVEGTSNPNLYWYRQAAGRGLQLLFYSVGIGQISSEVPQNLSASRPQDRQFILSSKKLLLSDSGFYLCAWSIGSSYGYTFGSGTRLTVV.

This clone was seen more than once but under ten times. V is TRBV14 and J is TRBJ2-1; TRBD2 might be the D (6 bases). V was shortened by 2 bases and J by 7 bases, with 15 bases between the two germline ends. The CDR3 totals 15 residues. Per the germline V gene, CDR1 is SGHDN and CDR2 is FVKESK. The CDR3 DNA reads as TGTGCCAGCAGCCAATTCATTAGCGGAAGGAATGAGCAGTTCTTC. Its translation is CASSQFISGRNEQFF.

The chain uses TRBV6-5 and TRBJ2-2; the match to TRBD1 covers 9 bases. This CDR3 region has 14 residues. The germline CDR1 and CDR2 sequences are MNHEY and SVGAGI. V gave up 9 bases and J gave up 7 bases; unmatched junction bases: 9. Written as DNA, the CDR3 is TGTGCCAGTTCCCGGGACAGGGAGGTCGGGGAGCTGTTTTTT. Translation: CASSRDREVGELFF.

The chain combines TRBV10-3 with TRBJ2-7, with 9 positions matching TRBD2. The V gene end was trimmed by 4 bases and the J gene end by 7 bases; junction bases not matched to a gene: 5. The CDR3 contains 13 residues. Germline CDR1 is ENHRY and CDR2 is SYGVKD. The CDR3, as DNA: TGTGCCATCAGTGGGCTAGCGGGAAGTGAGCAGTACTTC. Encoded protein: CAISGLAGSEQYF.

Details on this clone: Mismatch with germline at one junction end may stem from a read error. The chain recombines TRBV5-5 with TRBJ2-1; 7 positions match TRBD1. This CDR3 spans 14 amino acids. The V gene's germline CDR1 is SGHKS and CDR2 YYEKEE (reference sequence). CDR3 loop: CASSSTGTDNGQFF. The CDR3 nucleotides read TGTGCCAGCAGCTCTACTGGGACAGATAATGGGCAGTTCTTC.

The chain is built from TRBV9 and TRBJ1-3; TRBD1 might be the D (5 bases). V dropped 0 bases and J dropped 4 bases, with 8 bases sitting between them. Germline V lookup: CDR1 SGDLS, CDR2 YYNGEE. CDR3 length equals 14 residues. CDR3 DNA: TGTGCCAGCAGCGTAGGCGGACACGGAAACACCATATATTTT. Its translation: CASSVGGHGNTIYF.

This chain uses TRBV5-1 with TRBJ2-7; D is possibly TRBD1 (6 bases). The CDR3 has 13 residues. CDR1 and CDR2 from the germline V gene are SGHRS and YFSETQ. Trimming took 4 bases from V and 3 from J, leaving 11 bases between them. CDR3 sequence (DNA): TGCGCCAGCAGCCCAAGGGACAACTACGAGCAGTACTTC. It is translated as CASSPRDNYEQYF.

The chain is built from TRBV9 and TRBJ1-2; D may be TRBD1 (6 bases). This CDR3 spans 14 amino acids. Germline values: CDR1 SGDLS, CDR2 YYNGEE. With 0 bases removed from V and 4 bases from J, the gap between germline ends came to 10 bases. CDR3 DNA: TGTGCCAGCAGCGTAGGGGGGGGCGGCTATGGCTACACCTTC. This translates into CASSVGGGGYGYTF.

The J gene is TRBJ2-7, the V gene TRBV25-1, with a tentative D call TRBD2 (6 bases). The V gene lost 2 bases and the J gene lost 6 bases, with 17 bases spanning the gap. The CDR3 extends over 15 amino acids. The V gene's germline CDR1 is MGHDK and CDR2 SYGVNS. CDR3 in amino acids: CASSEMGLGGSEQYF. The CDR3 DNA reads TGTGCCAGCAGTGAAATGGGGTTGGGGGGAAGCGAGCAGTACTTC.